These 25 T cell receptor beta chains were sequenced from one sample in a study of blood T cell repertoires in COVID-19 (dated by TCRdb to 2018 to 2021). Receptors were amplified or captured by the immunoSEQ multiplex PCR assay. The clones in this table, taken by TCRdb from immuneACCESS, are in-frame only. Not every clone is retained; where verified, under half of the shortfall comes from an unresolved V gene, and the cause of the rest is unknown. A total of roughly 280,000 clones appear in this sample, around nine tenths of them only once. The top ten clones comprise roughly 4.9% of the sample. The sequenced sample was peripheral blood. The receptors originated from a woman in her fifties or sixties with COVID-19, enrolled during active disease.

The DNA of the CDR3 is TGCGCCAGCAGGCAAGGACAGGCGCCTTCCTACGAGCAGTACTTC. This translates into CASRQGQAPSYEQYF. The chain uses TRBV5-1 and TRBJ2-7; 7 nucleotides match TRBD1. The V segment lost 5 bases and the J segment 1 base; nucleotides outside the gene matches: 9. This CDR3 is 15 amino acids long. Per the germline V gene, CDR1 is SGHRS and CDR2 is YFSETQ.

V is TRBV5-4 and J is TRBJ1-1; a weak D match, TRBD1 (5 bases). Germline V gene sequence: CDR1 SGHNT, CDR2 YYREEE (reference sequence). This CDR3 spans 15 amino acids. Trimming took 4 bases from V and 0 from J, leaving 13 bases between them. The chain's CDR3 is CASSRDRNLNTEAFF. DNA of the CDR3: TGTGCCAGCAGCCGAGACAGAAATTTGAACACTGAAGCTTTCTTT.

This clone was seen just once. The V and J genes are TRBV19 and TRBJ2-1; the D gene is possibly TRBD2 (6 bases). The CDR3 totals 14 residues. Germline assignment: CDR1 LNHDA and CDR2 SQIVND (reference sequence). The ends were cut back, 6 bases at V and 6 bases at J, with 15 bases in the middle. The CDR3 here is CASSATGEINEQFF. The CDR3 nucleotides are TGTGCCAGTAGCGCAACGGGAGAAATCAATGAGCAGTTCTTC.

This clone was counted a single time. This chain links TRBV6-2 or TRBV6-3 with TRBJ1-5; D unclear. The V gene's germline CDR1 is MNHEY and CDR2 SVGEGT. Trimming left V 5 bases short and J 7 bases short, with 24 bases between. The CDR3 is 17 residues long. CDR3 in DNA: TGTGCCAGCAGTCTTTCCCCTCGGGTAGGGAGCGGACAGCCCCAGCATTTT. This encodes CASSLSPRVGSGQPQHF.

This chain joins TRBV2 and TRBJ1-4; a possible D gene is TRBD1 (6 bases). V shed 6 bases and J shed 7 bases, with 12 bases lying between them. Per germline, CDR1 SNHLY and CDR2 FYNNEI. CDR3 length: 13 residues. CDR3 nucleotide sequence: TGTGCCAGCAGGACGGACAGCATTGAAAAACTGTTTTTT. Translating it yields CASRTDSIEKLFF.

CDR3 amino acids: CSASLDSKYHEQFF. The CDR3, as DNA: TGCAGTGCTAGTCTGGACTCAAAATATCATGAGCAGTTCTTC. The chain uses TRBV20-1 and TRBJ2-1; a possible D gene is TRBD2 (5 bases). The CDR3 loop spans 14 amino acids. The V end was cut by 3 bases, the J end by 8 bases, with 17 bases between. Germline loops: CDR1 DFQATT, CDR2 SNEGSKA (reference sequence).

The CDR3 sequence is CASSPKAGEGYTF. The CDR3 nucleotides read TGTGCCAGCTCACCAAAGGCAGGGGAAGGCTACACCTTC. The chain combines TRBV18 with TRBJ1-2, with D perhaps TRBD1 (6 bases). The germline V gene encodes CDR1 KGHSH and CDR2 LQKENI. This CDR3 comprises 13 residues. Trimming left V 2 bases short and J 8 bases short, with 12 bases between.

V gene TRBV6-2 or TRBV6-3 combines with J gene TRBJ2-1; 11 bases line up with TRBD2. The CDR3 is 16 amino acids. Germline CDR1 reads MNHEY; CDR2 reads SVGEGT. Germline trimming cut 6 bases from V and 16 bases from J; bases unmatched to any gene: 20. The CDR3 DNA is TGTGCCAGCAGCCACAAACGGACTAGCGGGCTCCCCCTGGGCTTCTTC. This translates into CASSHKRTSGLPLGFF.

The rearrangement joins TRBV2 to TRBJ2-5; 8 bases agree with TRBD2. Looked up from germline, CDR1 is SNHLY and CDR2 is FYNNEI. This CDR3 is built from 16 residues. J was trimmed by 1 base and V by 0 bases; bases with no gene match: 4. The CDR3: CASSEALLAGQETQYF. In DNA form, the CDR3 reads TGTGCCAGCAGTGAAGCCCTCCTAGCGGGCCAAGAGACCCAGTACTTC.

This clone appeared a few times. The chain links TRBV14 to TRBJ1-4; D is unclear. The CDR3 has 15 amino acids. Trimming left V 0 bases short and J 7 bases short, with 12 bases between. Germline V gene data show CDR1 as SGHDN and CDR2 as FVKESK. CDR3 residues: CASSQDGWGGEKLFF. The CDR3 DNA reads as TGTGCCAGCAGCCAAGATGGGTGGGGAGGTGAAAAACTGTTTTTT.

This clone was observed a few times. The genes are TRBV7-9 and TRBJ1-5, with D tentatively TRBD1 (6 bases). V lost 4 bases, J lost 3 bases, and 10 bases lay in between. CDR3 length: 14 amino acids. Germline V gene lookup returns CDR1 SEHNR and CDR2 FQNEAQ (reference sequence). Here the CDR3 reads CASSSMGANQPQHF. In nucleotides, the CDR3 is TGTGCCAGCAGCTCGATGGGGGCCAATCAGCCCCAGCATTTT.

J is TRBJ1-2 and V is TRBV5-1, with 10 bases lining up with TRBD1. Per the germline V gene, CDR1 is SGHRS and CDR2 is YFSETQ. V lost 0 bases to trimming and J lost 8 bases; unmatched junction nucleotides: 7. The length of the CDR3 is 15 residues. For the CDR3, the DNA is TGCGCCAGCAGCTTGGCCCCGGGACAGGGGTCCGGCTACACCTTC. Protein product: CASSLAPGQGSGYTF. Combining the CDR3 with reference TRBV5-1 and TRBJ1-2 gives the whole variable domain KAGVTQTPRYLIKTRGQQVTLSCSPISGHRSVSWYQQTPGQGLQFLFEYFSETQRNKGNFPGRFSGRQFSNSRSEMNVSTLELGDSALYLCASSLAPGQGSGYTFGSGTRLTVV.

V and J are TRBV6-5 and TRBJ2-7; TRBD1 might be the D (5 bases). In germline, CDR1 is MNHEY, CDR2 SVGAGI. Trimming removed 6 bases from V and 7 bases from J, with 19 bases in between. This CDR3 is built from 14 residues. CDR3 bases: TGTGCCAGCAGAGCCCAGGGTCCGAGAGAAGAGCAGTACTTC. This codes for CASRAQGPREEQYF.

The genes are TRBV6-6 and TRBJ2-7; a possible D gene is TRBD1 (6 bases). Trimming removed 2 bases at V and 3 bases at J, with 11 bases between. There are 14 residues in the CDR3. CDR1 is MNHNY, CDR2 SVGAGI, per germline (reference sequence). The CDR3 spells CASSYLQGYYEQYF. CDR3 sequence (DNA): TGTGCCAGCAGTTACCTACAGGGATACTACGAGCAGTACTTC.

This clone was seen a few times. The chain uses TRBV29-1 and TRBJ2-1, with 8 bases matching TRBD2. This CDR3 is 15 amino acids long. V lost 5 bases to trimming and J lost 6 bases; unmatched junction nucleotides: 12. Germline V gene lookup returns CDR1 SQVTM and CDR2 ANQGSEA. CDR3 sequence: CSVSITGGRPNEQFF. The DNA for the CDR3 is TGCAGCGTTAGCATCACTGGCGGGAGGCCCAATGAGCAGTTCTTC.

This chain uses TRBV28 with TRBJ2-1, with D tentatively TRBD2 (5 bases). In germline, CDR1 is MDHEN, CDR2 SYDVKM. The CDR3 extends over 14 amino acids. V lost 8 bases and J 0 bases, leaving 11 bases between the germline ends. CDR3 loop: CASGPGVSYNEQFF. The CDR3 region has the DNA TGTGCCAGCGGTCCCGGGGTCTCCTACAATGAGCAGTTCTTC.

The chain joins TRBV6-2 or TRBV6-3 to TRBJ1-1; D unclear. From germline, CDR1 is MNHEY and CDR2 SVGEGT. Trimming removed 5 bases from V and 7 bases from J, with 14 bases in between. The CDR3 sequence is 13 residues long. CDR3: CASSLSPLSEAFF. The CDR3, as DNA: TGTGCCAGCAGTCTCTCCCCATTGAGTGAAGCTTTCTTT.

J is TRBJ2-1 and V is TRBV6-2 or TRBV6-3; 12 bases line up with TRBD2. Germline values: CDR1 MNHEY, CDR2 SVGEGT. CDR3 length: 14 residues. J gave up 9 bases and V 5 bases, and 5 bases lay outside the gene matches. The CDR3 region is CASSASGRVAEQFF. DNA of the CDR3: TGTGCCAGCAGTGCTAGCGGGAGGGTCGCTGAGCAGTTCTTC.

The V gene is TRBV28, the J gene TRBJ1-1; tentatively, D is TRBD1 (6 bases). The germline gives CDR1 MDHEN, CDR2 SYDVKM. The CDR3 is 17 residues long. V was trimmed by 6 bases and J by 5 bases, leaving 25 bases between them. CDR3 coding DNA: TGTGCCAGCAGCCTAACCCCTTTCGGACAGTTGCAGACTGAAGCTTTCTTT. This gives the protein CASSLTPFGQLQTEAFF.

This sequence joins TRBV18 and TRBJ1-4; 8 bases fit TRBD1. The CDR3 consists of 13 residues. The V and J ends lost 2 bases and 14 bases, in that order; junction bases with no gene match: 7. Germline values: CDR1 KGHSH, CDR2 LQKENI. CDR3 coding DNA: TGTGCCAGCTCACCAATTTCCGGGACAGGTCTGTTTTTT. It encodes CASSPISGTGLFF.

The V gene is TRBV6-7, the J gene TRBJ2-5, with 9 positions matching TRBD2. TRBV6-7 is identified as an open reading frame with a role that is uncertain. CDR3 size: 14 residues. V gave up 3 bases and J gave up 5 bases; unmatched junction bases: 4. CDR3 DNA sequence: TGTGCCAGCAGTTATCTTAGCGGGAGCGAGACCCAGTACTTC. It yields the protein CASSYLSGSETQYF.

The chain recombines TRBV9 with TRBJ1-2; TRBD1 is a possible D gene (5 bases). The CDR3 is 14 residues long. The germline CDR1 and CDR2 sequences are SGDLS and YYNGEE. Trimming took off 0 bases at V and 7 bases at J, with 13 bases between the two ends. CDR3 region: CASSVGPQGVGYTF. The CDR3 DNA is TGTGCCAGCAGCGTAGGTCCCCAAGGGGTTGGCTACACCTTC.

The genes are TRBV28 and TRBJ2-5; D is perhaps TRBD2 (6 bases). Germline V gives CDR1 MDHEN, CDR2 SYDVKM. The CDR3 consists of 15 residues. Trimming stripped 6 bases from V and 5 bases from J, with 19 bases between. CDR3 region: CASRRGIGGVETQYF. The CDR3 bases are TGTGCCAGCAGGCGCGGGATAGGCGGGGTGGAGACCCAGTACTTC.

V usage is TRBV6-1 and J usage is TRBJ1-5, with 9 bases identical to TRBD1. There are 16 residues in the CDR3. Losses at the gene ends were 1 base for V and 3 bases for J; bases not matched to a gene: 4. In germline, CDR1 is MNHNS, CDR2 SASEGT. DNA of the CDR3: TGTGCCAGCAGTGAAGGGGGGACAGGGTTCAATCAGCCCCAGCATTTT. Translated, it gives CASSEGGTGFNQPQHF.

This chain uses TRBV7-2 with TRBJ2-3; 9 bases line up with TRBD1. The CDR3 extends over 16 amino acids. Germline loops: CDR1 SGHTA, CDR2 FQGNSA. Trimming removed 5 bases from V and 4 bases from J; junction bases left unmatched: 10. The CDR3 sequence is CASSTGQGIVADTQYF. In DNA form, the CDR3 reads TGTGCCAGCAGCACGGGACAGGGAATAGTTGCAGATACGCAGTATTTT.